The clone carrying this TCR beta chain came up a few times. Its antigen is still unknown. This entry belongs to a study of T cells in Graves' hyperthyroidism and ophthalmopathy. Study information: Blood was drawn when the patient was first diagnosed and still untreated.

RNA transcripts served as the template for amplifying TCR beta CDR3 regions. A set of HTBI primers served as the primers for a first-round RT-PCR of the TCR CDR3. TCRdb processed the multiplex PCR reads anew with MiXCR; each CDR3 protein has one entry. The sample lists around 620,000 distinct CDR3 sequences, 14% occurring once. The study, taken as a whole, reports: Among clonotypes expanded in thyroid above 0.001, most were also found in blood.

Germline V lookup: CDR1 SEHNR, CDR2 FQNEAQ (reference sequence). The CDR3 totals 15 residues. V shed 5 bases and J 4 bases; nucleotides not matched to a gene: 8. Diagnosing involved the use of clinical symptoms, serum thyroxine and TRAb, thyroid ultrasound and orbital computed tomography. The PBMCs were sourced from fresh peripheral blood (less than 11 ml). Sequencing input: blood. The receptor comes from a woman younger than 35 with Graves' ophthalmopathy. The genes are TRBV7-9 and TRBJ1-3; 7 nucleotides agree with TRBD1. For the CDR3, the DNA is TGTGCCAGCAGCCCTAGGACAGGTGGAGGAAACACCATATATTTT. This gives the protein CASSPRTGGGNTIYF.